Listed below are T cell receptor beta chains from one sample, sequenced in a study of identical twins. TCRdb ran MiXCR on the 5' RACE reads and lists one entry per CDR3 protein. The table lists approximately 550,000 distinct CDR3 sequences, around 24% of them singletons, with around 0.48% in the top ten. This sample was shared with a second study, whose subject was yellow fever vaccine responses in identical twins.

The sequenced material came from CD4+ T cells sorted from blood. All receptors come from a woman in her late teens or twenties in good health. CDR3s include the opening cysteine and the closing phenylalanine or tryptophan. The order of the fields is V gene, clone size, J gene, D gene, CDR3 DNA, CDR3 protein. D genes are given only for firm matches. The size entry is marked missing in some rows and otherwise reads once, few, many or a size class.

TRBV5-1	.	TRBJ2-2	TRBD1	TGCGCCAGCAGCTTGGGGACAGGCGCGAACACCGGGGAGCTGTTTTTT	CASSLGTGANTGELFF
TRBV5-1	many	TRBJ2-4	.	TGCGCCAGCAGCTTAGGGCTCCCCCCCAAAAACATTCAGTACTTC	CASSLGLPPKNIQYF
TRBV27	.	TRBJ2-7	TRBD1	TGTGCCAGCAAGGGGAGCGGGACAGGGGAAAACGAGCAGTACTTC	CASKGSGTGENEQYF
TRBV12-3/TRBV12-4	.	TRBJ2-1	TRBD2	TGTGCCAGCAGTCGGCGGGAGATTGGTACTGAGCAGTTCTTC	CASSRREIGTEQFF
TRBV7-8	many	TRBJ2-1	TRBD1	TGTGCCAGCAGTCAGACAGGGGTCTCCTACAATGAGCAGTTCTTC	CASSQTGVSYNEQFF
TRBV12-3/TRBV12-4	few	TRBJ2-1	TRBD2	TGTGCCAGCAGTTTCTGGGTGGGAGCGGGAGGCGTTTATGAGCAGTTCTTC	CASSFWVGAGGVYEQFF
TRBV24-1	.	TRBJ1-5	.	TGTGCCACCAGTGATAGCCCAGGGTCGCCTAATCAGCCCCAGCATTTT	CATSDSPGSPNQPQHF
TRBV14	.	TRBJ2-2	TRBD2	TGTGCCAGCAGCCAAGATTCTAGCGGGATTACGGGGGAGCTGTTTTTT	CASSQDSSGITGELFF
TRBV28	few	TRBJ2-1	TRBD2	TGTGCCAGCAGTCGTAGCGGGGCGCGATGGGATGAGCAGTTCTTC	CASSRSGARWDEQFF
TRBV3-1	.	TRBJ1-4	.	TGTGCCAGCAGCCAAGATCTCAGACCTAATGAAAAACTGTTTTTT	CASSQDLRPNEKLFF
TRBV5-1	few	TRBJ2-7	TRBD1	TGCGCCAGCAGCCAACAATCTATCGGGACAGGCTACGAGCAGTACTTC	CASSQQSIGTGYEQYF
TRBV12-3/TRBV12-4	few	TRBJ2-5	.	TGTGCCAGCAGTTTCGCTGGGATTGAAGGAGAGACCCAGTACTTC	CASSFAGIEGETQYF
TRBV6-2/TRBV6-3	few	TRBJ1-5	TRBD1	TGTGCCAGCAGTCGCTTCCGGGACAGTGGCAATCAGCCCCAGCATTTT	CASSRFRDSGNQPQHF
TRBV5-1	few	TRBJ1-2	TRBD1	TGCGCCAGCAGCTCAACAGGGGGCATAGGGTATGGCTACACCTTC	CASSSTGGIGYGYTF
TRBV5-1	few	TRBJ2-1	TRBD2	TGCGCCAGCACCACGCTTGCGGGGGCCTACAATGAGCAGTTCTTC	CASTTLAGAYNEQFF